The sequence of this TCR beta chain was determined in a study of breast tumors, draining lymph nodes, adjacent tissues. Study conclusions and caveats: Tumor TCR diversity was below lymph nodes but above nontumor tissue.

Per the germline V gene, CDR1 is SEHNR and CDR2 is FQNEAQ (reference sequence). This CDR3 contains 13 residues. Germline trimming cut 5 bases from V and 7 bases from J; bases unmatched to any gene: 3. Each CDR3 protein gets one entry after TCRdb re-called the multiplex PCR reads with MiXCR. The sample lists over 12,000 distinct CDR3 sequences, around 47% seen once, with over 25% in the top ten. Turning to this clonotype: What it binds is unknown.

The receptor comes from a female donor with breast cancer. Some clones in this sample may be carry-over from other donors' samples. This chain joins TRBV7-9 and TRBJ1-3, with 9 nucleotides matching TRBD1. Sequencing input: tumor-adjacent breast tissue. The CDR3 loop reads CASSPTGGNTIYF. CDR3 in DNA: TGTGCCAGCAGCCCGACAGGGGGGAACACCATATATTTT.